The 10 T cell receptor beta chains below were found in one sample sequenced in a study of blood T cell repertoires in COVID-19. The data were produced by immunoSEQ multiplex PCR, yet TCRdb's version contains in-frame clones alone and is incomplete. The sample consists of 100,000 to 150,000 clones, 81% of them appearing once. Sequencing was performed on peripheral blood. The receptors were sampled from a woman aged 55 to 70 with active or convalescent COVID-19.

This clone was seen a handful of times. CDR3 loop: CASSLGGLASTDTQYF. CDR3 sequence (DNA): TGTGCCAGCAGTTTAGGCGGACTAGCTAGCACAGATACGCAGTATTTT. This chain links TRBV27 with TRBJ2-3; TRBD2 aligns across 8 bases. Trimming at V came to 2 bases and at J to 0 bases, leaving 4 bases not matched to a gene. Germline CDR1 MNHEY, CDR2 SMNVEV (reference sequence). The length of the CDR3 is 16 residues.

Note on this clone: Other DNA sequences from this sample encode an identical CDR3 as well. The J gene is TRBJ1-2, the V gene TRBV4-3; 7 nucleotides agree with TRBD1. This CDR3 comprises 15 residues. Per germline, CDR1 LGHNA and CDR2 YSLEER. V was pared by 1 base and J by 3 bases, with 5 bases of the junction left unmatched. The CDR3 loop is CASSQALQGDYGYTF. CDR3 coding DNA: TGCGCCAGCAGCCAAGCCCTCCAGGGGGACTATGGCTACACCTTC.

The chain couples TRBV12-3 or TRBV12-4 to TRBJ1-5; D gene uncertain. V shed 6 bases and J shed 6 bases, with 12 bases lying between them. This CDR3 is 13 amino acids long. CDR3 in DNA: TGTGCCAGCAGGAGAGAGTTCGGTCAGCCCCAGCATTTT. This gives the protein CASRREFGQPQHF.

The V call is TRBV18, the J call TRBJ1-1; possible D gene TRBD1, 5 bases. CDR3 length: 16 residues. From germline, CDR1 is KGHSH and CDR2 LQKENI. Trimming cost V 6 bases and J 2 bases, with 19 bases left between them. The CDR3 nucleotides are TGTGCCAGCTCGCCTTGGGGCCGGGGGGGAAACACTGAAGCTTTCTTT. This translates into CASSPWGRGGNTEAFF.

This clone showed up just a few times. The chain's CDR3 is CASRSGARNTIYF. In DNA form, the CDR3 reads TGTGCCAGCAGATCAGGGGCGCGAAACACCATATATTTT. The chain is built from TRBV28 and TRBJ1-3; D may be TRBD1 (6 bases). Trimming left V 6 bases short and J 5 bases short, with 11 bases between. Looked up from germline, CDR1 is MDHEN and CDR2 is SYDVKM. The CDR3 loop spans 13 amino acids.

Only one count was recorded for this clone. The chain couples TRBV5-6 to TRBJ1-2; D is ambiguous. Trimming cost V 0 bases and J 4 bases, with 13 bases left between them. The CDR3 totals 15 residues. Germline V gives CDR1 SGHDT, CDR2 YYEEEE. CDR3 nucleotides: TGTGCCAGCAGCTTGGGGCGGCCAGCTGGCTATGGCTACACCTTC. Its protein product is CASSLGRPAGYGYTF.

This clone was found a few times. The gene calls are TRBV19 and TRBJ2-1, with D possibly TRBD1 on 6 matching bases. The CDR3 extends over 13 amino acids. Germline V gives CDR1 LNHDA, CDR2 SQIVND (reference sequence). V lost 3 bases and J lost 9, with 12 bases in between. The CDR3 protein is CASSIMTGSEQFF. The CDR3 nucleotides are TGTGCCAGTAGTATCATGACAGGATCTGAGCAGTTCTTC. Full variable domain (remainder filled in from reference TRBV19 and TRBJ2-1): DGGITQSPKYLFRKEGQNVTLSCEQNLNHDAMYWYRQDPGQGLRLIYYSQIVNDFQKGDIAEGYSVSREKKESFPLTVTSAQKNPTAFYLCASSIMTGSEQFFGPGTRLTVL.

The CDR3 sequence: CASSLQAGTEAFF. CDR3 bases: TGTGCCAGCAGTCTACAGGCGGGGACTGAAGCTTTCTTT. The chain is built from TRBV12-3 or TRBV12-4 and TRBJ1-1, with D tentatively TRBD1 (5 bases). This CDR3 region has 13 residues. V dropped 5 bases and J dropped 5 bases, with 12 bases sitting between them.

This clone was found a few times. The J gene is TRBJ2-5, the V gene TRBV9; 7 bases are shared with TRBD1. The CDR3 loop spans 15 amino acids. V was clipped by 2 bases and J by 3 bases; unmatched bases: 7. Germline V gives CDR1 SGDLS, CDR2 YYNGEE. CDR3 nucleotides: TGTGCCAGCAGCGTTAAACCGGGACAGAAAGAGACCCAGTACTTC. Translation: CASSVKPGQKETQYF.

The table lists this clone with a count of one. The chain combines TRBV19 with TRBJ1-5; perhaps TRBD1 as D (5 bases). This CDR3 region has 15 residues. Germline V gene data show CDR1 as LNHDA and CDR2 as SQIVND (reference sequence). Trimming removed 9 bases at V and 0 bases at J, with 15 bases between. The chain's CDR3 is CASTPGDLSNQPQHF. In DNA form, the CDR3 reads TGTGCCAGCACCCCGGGGGACCTTAGCAATCAGCCCCAGCATTTT.